This T cell receptor (beta chain) stems from a study of T cell changes during pregnancy in multiple sclerosis. This clone was observed a handful of times. The method was immunoSEQ multiplex PCR; TCRdb's version includes in-frame clones alone and lacks a portion of them. This table holds roughly 57,000 clones, roughly nine tenths found once. Germline lookup yields CDR1 SEHNR and CDR2 FQNEAQ (reference sequence). With 1 base removed from V and 0 bases from J, the gap between germline ends came to 9 bases. This CDR3 has 15 residues. The chain joins TRBV7-9 to TRBJ1-1; D gene unclear. The material was CD8+ T cells from peripheral blood mononuclear cells, obtained before pregnancy. The sequence was collected from a female donor with multiple sclerosis, enrolled in a pregnancy study. CDR3 DNA sequence: TGTGCCAGCAGCTTAGGTCAGGCGCTGAACACTGAAGCTTTCTTT. Its translation is CASSLGQALNTEAFF.